Listed here are 25 T cell receptor beta chains from one sample, sequenced in a study of radiation and T cells in renal cell carcinoma. Time point denoted: baseline pretreatment blood. The treatment: 15 Gy SBRT to primary tumor, nephrectomy 4 weeks later. Libraries were prepared by immunoSEQ multiplex PCR; TCRdb keeps only in-frame clonotypes and omits some of them. Of about 130,000 clones listed, roughly 88% are singletons. The starting material was blood, obtained from a patient whose treatment included radiotherapy and nephrectomy. Receptors were obtained from a woman in her fifties or sixties with renal cell carcinoma.

V is TRBV7-2 and J is TRBJ1-2, with unresolved D. V was shortened by 5 bases and J by 8 bases, with 21 bases between the two germline ends. The CDR3 spans 15 residues. Per the germline V gene, CDR1 is SGHTA and CDR2 is FQGNSA. The CDR3: CASSPKSMRVRGYTF. The CDR3 DNA reads TGTGCCAGCAGCCCCAAGAGTATGAGGGTCCGCGGCTACACCTTC.

This sequence joins TRBV4-3 and TRBJ2-3; D uncertain. The CDR3 runs to 15 residues. Germline lookup yields CDR1 LGHNA and CDR2 YSLEER. Deletions cut 0 bases from V and 2 bases from J, with 9 bases between. CDR3 bases: TGCGCCAGCAGCCAAGATCGTAGGGACACAGATACGCAGTATTTT. Residues: CASSQDRRDTDTQYF.

This clone was found once. This chain connects TRBV4-3 to TRBJ1-1; a weak D match, TRBD1 (6 bases). In germline, CDR1 is LGHNA, CDR2 YSLEER. This CDR3 has 14 residues. The V end lost 1 base, the J end lost 5 bases, and 11 bases lay between the germline ends. CDR3 DNA: TGCGCCAGCAGCCAAGGTCCAGGGGAGACTGAAGCTTTCTTT. Its protein product is CASSQGPGETEAFF.

This chain connects TRBV6-1 to TRBJ1-6; D is perhaps TRBD1 (5 bases). Between the trimmed V and J ends, which lost 4 bases and 2 bases, there was a span of 12 bases. Germline lookup yields CDR1 MNHNS and CDR2 SASEGT. The CDR3 loop spans 16 amino acids. CDR3 in amino acids: CASSVKGQAYNSPLHF. The CDR3 DNA sequence: TGTGCCAGCAGTGTCAAGGGGCAGGCCTATAATTCACCCCTCCACTTT.

The chain recombines TRBV18 with TRBJ1-2, with D unresolved. Trimming took 8 bases from V and 0 from J, leaving 19 bases between them. Germline V CDR1 and CDR2: KGHSH, LQKENI. This CDR3 spans 16 amino acids. Here the CDR3 DNA reads TGTGCCAGCGCTCCGGGAATTGGGTTCACTAACTATGGCTACACCTTC. This codes for CASAPGIGFTNYGYTF.

V and J are TRBV6-5 and TRBJ2-7, with 8 bases fitting TRBD1. The CDR3 is made up of 14 amino acids. Trimming cost V 6 bases and J 2 bases; bases outside gene matches: 6. The germline V gene encodes CDR1 MNHEY and CDR2 SVGAGI. The CDR3 nucleotides read TGTGCCAGCAGAGCCGGACAGGGAACCTACGAGCAGTACTTC. This translates into CASRAGQGTYEQYF.

The gene calls are TRBV6-1 and TRBJ1-1; 8 positions agree with TRBD1. Germline V gene data show CDR1 as MNHNS and CDR2 as SASEGT. The length of the CDR3 is 14 residues. V lost 5 bases, J lost 3 bases, and 5 bases stayed unmatched. The CDR3 loop is CASSLTGEYTEAFF. The DNA of the CDR3 is TGTGCCAGCAGTCTGACAGGGGAATACACTGAAGCTTTCTTT.

This clone was recorded once. The genes are TRBV7-3 and TRBJ2-2; no reliable D call. V lost 5 bases and J 6 bases, leaving 19 bases between the germline ends. CDR3 length: 16 residues. Germline V lookup: CDR1 SGHTA, CDR2 FQGTGA. In DNA, the CDR3 is TGTGCCAGCAGCGCCGGAGTTGGTTCTGGGTCCGGGGAGCTGTTTTTT. Translation gives CASSAGVGSGSGELFF.

V gene TRBV5-1 combines with J gene TRBJ2-2; 9 bases fit TRBD1. Germline V gene lookup returns CDR1 SGHRS and CDR2 YFSETQ. The V segment lost 0 bases and the J segment 2 bases; nucleotides outside the gene matches: 5. The CDR3 contains 17 residues. CDR3 DNA: TGCGCCAGCAGCTTGGTCGGGACAGGGACCAACACCGGGGAGCTGTTTTTT. Its translation is CASSLVGTGTNTGELFF.

The chain is built from TRBV6-1 and TRBJ1-2, with D unresolved. V was clipped by 0 bases and J by 8 bases, with 10 bases between them. The CDR3 loop spans 13 amino acids. CDR1 and CDR2 (germline): MNHNS, SASEGT. CDR3 in DNA: TGTGCCAGCAGTGAAGCACTCCCCCAGGGCTACACCTTC. Amino acids: CASSEALPQGYTF.

The genes are TRBV21-1 and TRBJ2-1; the D call TRBD2 from the table was never checked on the DNA. TRBV21-1 is listed as a pseudogene. CDR3 length: 14 amino acids. This chain's CDR3 is CASRLAGTYNEQFF. Here the CDR3 DNA reads TGTGCCAGCAGACTAGCGGGGACCTACAATGAGCAGTTCTTC.

There are a few counts of this clone. The chain carries TRBV10-1 and TRBJ2-2, with D uncertain. V was cut by 0 bases and J by 7 bases, with 3 bases left in between. The CDR3 consists of 12 residues. From germline, CDR1 is WNHNN and CDR2 SYGVQD (reference sequence). The CDR3: CASSESVGELFF. The CDR3 region has the DNA TGCGCCAGCAGTGAGTCGGTCGGGGAGCTGTTTTTT.

The chain couples TRBV5-1 to TRBJ1-1; the match to TRBD1 covers 10 bases. The germline CDR1 and CDR2 sequences are SGHRS and YFSETQ. The trim removed 4 bases at V and 3 bases at J, leaving 12 bases unmatched. The CDR3 totals 17 residues. The CDR3 spells CASSLDRGRIVDTEAFF. CDR3 nucleotide sequence: TGCGCCAGCAGCCTAGACAGGGGGCGGATTGTGGACACTGAAGCTTTCTTT.

This clone was observed a handful of times. V usage is TRBV5-1 and J usage is TRBJ2-4, with D possibly TRBD2 on 5 matching bases. The V gene's germline CDR1 is SGHRS and CDR2 YFSETQ. The CDR3 is made up of 15 amino acids. The V and J ends lost 3 bases and 6 bases respectively, with 16 bases between them. The CDR3 reads CASSYSPGVTNIQYF. In nucleotides, the CDR3 is TGCGCCAGCAGCTACTCGCCCGGGGTTACAAACATTCAGTACTTC.

Comments on this clone: One end of the junction fails to match germline, which may point to a read error. The V gene is TRBV7-7, the J gene TRBJ1-1; weak D call: TRBD1 (6 bases). This CDR3 region has 13 residues. CDR1 and CDR2 (germline): SSHAT, FNYEAQ (reference sequence). The CDR3 region has the DNA TGTGCTAGCAGTCCGGGACAGAACACTGAAGCTTTCTTT. Protein sequence: CASSPGQNTEAFF.

This clone has only a few counts. V gene TRBV30 combines with J gene TRBJ1-1, with 8 bases that match TRBD1. Germline V lookup: CDR1 GTSNPN, CDR2 SVGIG (reference sequence). The trim removed 1 base at V and 2 bases at J, leaving 9 bases unmatched. The CDR3 runs 16 residues. The CDR3 nucleotides read TGTGCCTGGAGTGGCGGGGCAGGGGGCGTCAACACTGAAGCTTTCTTT. Its protein is CAWSGGAGGVNTEAFF.

The chain combines TRBV19 with TRBJ2-1; 7 bases line up with TRBD2. Looked up from germline, CDR1 is LNHDA and CDR2 is SQIVND (reference sequence). The CDR3 runs 12 residues. The junction had 4 bases not matched to a gene; V was cut back by 4 bases and J by 10 bases. In nucleotides, the CDR3 is TGTGCCAGTAGTACTAGCGGATGGGAGCAGTTCTTC. Translation gives CASSTSGWEQFF.

CDR3 region: CASSLPGGGYTF. CDR3 coding DNA: TGCGCCAGCAGCCTACCGGGCGGTGGCTACACCTTC. The chain is built from TRBV4-1 and TRBJ1-2; D ambiguous. Germline V gene data show CDR1 as MGHRA and CDR2 as YSYEKL. The length of the CDR3 is 12 residues. Trimming took 4 bases from V and 7 from J, leaving 10 bases between them.

V and J are TRBV5-4 and TRBJ2-3; no reliable D call. The CDR3 extends over 12 amino acids. V dropped 0 bases and J dropped 6 bases, with 5 bases sitting between them. Germline-derived CDR1 and CDR2 are SGHNT and YYREEE (reference sequence). This chain's CDR3 is CASSLEADTQYF. The CDR3 DNA follows: TGTGCCAGCAGCTTGGAGGCGGATACGCAGTATTTT. The full variable domain, completed using reference TRBV5-4 and TRBJ2-3, is ETGVTQSPTHLIKTRGQQVTLRCSSQSGHNTVSWYQQALGQGPQFIFQYYREEENGRGNFPPRFSGLQFPNYSSELNVNALELDDSALYLCASSLEADTQYFGPGTRLTVL.

The V and J genes are TRBV18 and TRBJ1-1; no reliable D call. The CDR3 spans 12 residues. Germline assignment: CDR1 KGHSH and CDR2 LQKENI. V was shortened by 1 base and J by 4 bases, with 4 bases between the two germline ends. In nucleotides, the CDR3 is TGTGCCAGCTCACCACGGTCCACTGAAGCTTTCTTT. It translates to CASSPRSTEAFF.

This clone was picked up a small number of times. The V and J genes are TRBV10-3 and TRBJ2-7; D remains ambiguous. Germline V lookup: CDR1 ENHRY, CDR2 SYGVKD. This CDR3 has 11 residues. Trimming took off 2 bases at V and 6 bases at J, with 5 bases between the two ends. Written as DNA, the CDR3 is TGTGCCATCAGTGAGACGGGCGAGCAGTACTTC. The encoded protein is CAISETGEQYF.

The chain recombines TRBV7-6 with TRBJ1-2, with a weak D call TRBD1 (5 bases). This CDR3 spans 12 amino acids. CDR1 is SGHVS and CDR2 is FNYEAQ in the germline V gene. V was cut by 1 base and J by 8 bases, with 8 bases left in between. For the CDR3, the DNA is TGTGCCAGCAGCTTAGGGGGCGGCGGCTACACCTTC. It yields the protein CASSLGGGGYTF.

This chain connects TRBV10-2 to TRBJ1-3, with D perhaps TRBD1 (6 bases). Germline V gene data show CDR1 as WSHSY and CDR2 as SAAADI. This CDR3 spans 16 amino acids. V was trimmed by 5 bases and J by 2 bases, leaving 16 bases between them. The CDR3, as DNA: TGCGCCAGCAGTTTTCCTCCAGGGGCGGCTGGAAACACCATATATTTT. It yields the protein CASSFPPGAAGNTIYF.

The J gene is TRBJ1-6, the V gene TRBV4-3, with 7 positions matching TRBD1. The J segment lost 8 bases and the V segment lost 1 base, leaving 8 bases of the junction unmatched. The CDR3 is 16 amino acids. CDR1 LGHNA and CDR2 YSLEER come from the germline V gene. The CDR3 nucleotides are TGCGCCAGCAGCCAAGGTCCCGGGACAGAGTATTCACCCCTCCACTTT. Amino acid sequence: CASSQGPGTEYSPLHF.

This clone was counted once. The V and J genes are TRBV25-1 and TRBJ1-3; 8 positions match TRBD1. V dropped 1 base and J dropped 4; count of bases not matched to a gene: 9. The CDR3 loop spans 17 amino acids. Germline V gives CDR1 MGHDK, CDR2 SYGVNS. The DNA for the CDR3 is TGTGCCAGCAGTGAATTCTCCGGACAGGGAGCCGGAAACACCATATATTTT. Translated, it gives CASSEFSGQGAGNTIYF.